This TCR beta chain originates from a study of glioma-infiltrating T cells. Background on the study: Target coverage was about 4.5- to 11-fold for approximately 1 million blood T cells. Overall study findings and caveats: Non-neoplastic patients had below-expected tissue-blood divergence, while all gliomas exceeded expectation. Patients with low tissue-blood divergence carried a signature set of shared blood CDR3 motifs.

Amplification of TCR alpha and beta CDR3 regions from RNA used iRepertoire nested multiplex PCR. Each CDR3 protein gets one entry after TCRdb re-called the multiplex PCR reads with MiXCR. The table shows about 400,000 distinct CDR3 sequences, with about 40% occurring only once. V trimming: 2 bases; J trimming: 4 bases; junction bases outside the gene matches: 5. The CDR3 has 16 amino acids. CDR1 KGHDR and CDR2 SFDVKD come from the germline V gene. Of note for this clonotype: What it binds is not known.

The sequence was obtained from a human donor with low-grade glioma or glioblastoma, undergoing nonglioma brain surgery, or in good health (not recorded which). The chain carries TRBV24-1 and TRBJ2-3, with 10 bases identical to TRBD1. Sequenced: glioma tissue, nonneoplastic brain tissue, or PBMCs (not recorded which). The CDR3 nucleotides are TGTGCCACCAGTGATTCCGGGACAGGGGTTCCAGATACGCAGTATTTT. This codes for CATSDSGTGVPDTQYF.